This T cell receptor beta chain originates from a study of blood T cell repertoires in COVID-19. Background on the study: From the United States, Italy and Spain came samples of acute and convalescent COVID-19.

As processed by the authors: Scientists estimated how many nucleated cells there were by amplifying reference gene primers. Method: immunoSEQ multiplex PCR; TCRdb's copy keeps in-frame clones and lacks some. That table supplies the V and J calls and clone size; D and trimming were determined from the DNA. The table includes 95,000 to 110,000 clones, approximately 90% detected once. V trimming: 2 bases; J trimming: 8 bases; junction bases outside the gene matches: 2. This CDR3 comprises 13 residues. From germline, CDR1 is MNHEY and CDR2 SVGEGT. The rearrangement uses TRBV6-2 or TRBV6-3 and TRBJ1-4; 7 nucleotides align to TRBD1. The sequencing input was peripheral blood. This receptor was obtained from a man over 45 in a cohort sampled during active COVID-19. CDR3 sequence (DNA): TGTGCCAGCAGTTACAAGGACAGGGAAAAACTGTTTTTT. Translation: CASSYKDREKLFF.